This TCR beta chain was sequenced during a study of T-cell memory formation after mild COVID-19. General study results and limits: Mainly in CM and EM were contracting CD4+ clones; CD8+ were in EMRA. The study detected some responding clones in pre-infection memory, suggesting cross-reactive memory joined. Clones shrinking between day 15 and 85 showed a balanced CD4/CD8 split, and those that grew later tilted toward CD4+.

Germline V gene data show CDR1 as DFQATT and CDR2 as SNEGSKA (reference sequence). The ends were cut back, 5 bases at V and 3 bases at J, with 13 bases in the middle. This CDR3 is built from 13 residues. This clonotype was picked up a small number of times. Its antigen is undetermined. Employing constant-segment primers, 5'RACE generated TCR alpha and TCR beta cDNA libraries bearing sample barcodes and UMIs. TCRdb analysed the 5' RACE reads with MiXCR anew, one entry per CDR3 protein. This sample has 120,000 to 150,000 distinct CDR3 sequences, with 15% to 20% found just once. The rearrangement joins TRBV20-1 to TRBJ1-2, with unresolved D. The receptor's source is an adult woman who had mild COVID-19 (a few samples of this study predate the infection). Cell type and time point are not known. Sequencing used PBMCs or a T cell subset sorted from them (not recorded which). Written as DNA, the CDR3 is TGCAGTGCTCGACGACGACCAGACTATGGCTACACCTTC. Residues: CSARRRPDYGYTF.